The clone carrying this TCR beta chain was seen repeatedly, ten times or more. The antigen remains undetermined. This sample stems from a study of blood T cells in healthy people across ages. Notes on the study in general: Not knowing donor CMV status may have confounded expanded clonotype changes.

Staff drew roughly 10 milliliters of peripheral blood from each donor. Samples had at least 7 million PBMCs isolated from them. Combining a sample-barcoded 5' primer with a J-beta primer mix, a second PCR ran for roughly 7 to 11 cycles. MiXCR, run by TCRdb on the 5' RACE reads, gives a single entry per CDR3 protein. The repertoire includes under 1,000,000 distinct CDR3 sequences, about 42% of them detected once, and roughly 20% sits in the top ten. V lost 4 bases and J 1 base, leaving 4 bases between the germline ends. There are 12 residues in the CDR3. The germline gives CDR1 SQVTM, CDR2 ANQGSEA. Sequencing input: blood. This TCR was recovered from an elderly man in good health. The V call is TRBV29-1, the J call TRBJ2-2; the D is unclear. The CDR3 loop is CSVAMNTGELFF. The DNA for the CDR3 is TGCAGCGTTGCTATGAACACCGGGGAGCTGTTTTTT.